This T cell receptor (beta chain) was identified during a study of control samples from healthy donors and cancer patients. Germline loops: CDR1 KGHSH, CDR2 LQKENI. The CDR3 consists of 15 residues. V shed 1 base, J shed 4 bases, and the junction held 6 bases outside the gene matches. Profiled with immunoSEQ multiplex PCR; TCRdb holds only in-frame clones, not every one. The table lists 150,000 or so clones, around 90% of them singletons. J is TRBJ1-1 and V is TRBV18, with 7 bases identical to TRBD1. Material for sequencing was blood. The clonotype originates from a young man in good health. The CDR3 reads CASSPRQGWGTEAFF. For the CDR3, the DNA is TGTGCCAGCTCACCACGACAGGGATGGGGCACTGAAGCTTTCTTT.